The 21 T cell receptor beta chains in this list originate from one sample, sequenced in a study of blood T cell repertoires in COVID-19. Only in-frame clones appear in the TCRdb table, and some are missing; sequencing was by immunoSEQ multiplex PCR. The sample lists around 27,000 clones, 85% to 95% occurring once. Sequenced input: peripheral blood. The receptor source for this set is a human donor with active COVID-19. The donor label of this sample is uncertain.

The V call is TRBV12-3 or TRBV12-4, the J call TRBJ1-5, with 9 bases matching TRBD1. V was clipped by 7 bases and J by 11 bases; unmatched bases: 9. The CDR3 spans 13 residues. In nucleotides, the CDR3 is TGTGCCAGCACGGGACAGGGAGGATCAGCCCAGCATTTT. Amino acids: CASTGQGGSAQHF.

The chain employs TRBV10-2 and TRBJ1-5; 7 positions match TRBD1. The germline gives CDR1 WSHSY, CDR2 SAAADI. This CDR3 is built from 15 residues. The V segment lost 8 bases and the J segment 4 bases; nucleotides outside the gene matches: 11. CDR3 DNA: TGCGCCAGCCTTCCCAGGGGGGATAGTAATCAGCCCCAGCATTTT. Translation: CASLPRGDSNQPQHF.

The chain employs TRBV5-1 and TRBJ2-2, with TRBD1 as a possible D gene (5 bases). The V end was cut by 0 bases, the J end by 8 bases, with 11 bases between. Germline loops: CDR1 SGHRS, CDR2 YFSETQ. This CDR3 spans 14 amino acids. The CDR3 here is CASSLGGLLGELFF. DNA of the CDR3: TGCGCCAGCAGCTTGGGGGGCCTTTTAGGGGAGCTGTTTTTT.

J is TRBJ2-7 and V is TRBV6-5, with 11 bases identical to TRBD1. CDR1 is MNHEY and CDR2 is SVGAGI in the germline V gene. The CDR3 contains 15 residues. The V and J ends lost 6 bases and 2 bases, in that order; junction bases with no gene match: 6. CDR3 DNA sequence: TGTGCCAGCAGAGTGGCGGGACAGGGGGCCTACGAGCAGTACTTC. This codes for CASRVAGQGAYEQYF.

The rearrangement uses TRBV5-4 and TRBJ1-2; D may be TRBD1 (6 bases). With 5 bases removed from V and 4 bases from J, the gap between germline ends came to 24 bases. The length of the CDR3 is 17 residues. Germline CDR1 SGHNT, CDR2 YYREEE (reference sequence). Here the CDR3 reads CASRGRREQGIFYGYTF. CDR3 DNA: TGTGCCAGCAGAGGCCGCCGAGAGCAGGGGATTTTCTATGGCTACACCTTC. Drawing the rest from reference TRBV5-4 and TRBJ1-2, the complete variable domain is ETGVTQSPTHLIKTRGQQVTLRCSSQSGHNTVSWYQQALGQGPQFIFQYYREEENGRGNFPPRFSGLQFPNYSSELNVNALELDDSALYLCASRGRREQGIFYGYTFGSGTRLTVV.

This clone was observed a few times. V gene TRBV5-1 combines with J gene TRBJ2-7, with 9 bases that match TRBD2. The CDR3 sequence is 15 residues long. Trimming removed 5 bases from V and 6 bases from J; junction bases left unmatched: 12. Germline CDR1 and CDR2: SGHRS and YFSETQ. In DNA form, the CDR3 reads TGCGCCAGCAGTTTTCTCGGGCTAGCGGGGTTCGAGCAGTACTTC. Translated, it gives CASSFLGLAGFEQYF.

V gene TRBV5-4 combines with J gene TRBJ2-3, with D unresolved. Trimming left V 0 bases short and J 0 bases short, with 11 bases between. This CDR3 comprises 16 residues. The V gene's germline CDR1 is SGHNT and CDR2 YYREEE (reference sequence). CDR3 sequence: CASSLAELPSTDTQYF. As DNA, the CDR3 is TGTGCCAGCAGCTTGGCCGAGTTGCCTAGCACAGATACGCAGTATTTT. The full variable domain, with the rest looked up from reference TRBV5-4 and TRBJ2-3, is ETGVTQSPTHLIKTRGQQVTLRCSSQSGHNTVSWYQQALGQGPQFIFQYYREEENGRGNFPPRFSGLQFPNYSSELNVNALELDDSALYLCASSLAELPSTDTQYFGPGTRLTVL.

The V and J genes are TRBV6-5 and TRBJ2-7; 13 bases map to TRBD2. The V and J ends lost 4 bases and 2 bases, in that order; junction bases with no gene match: 2. This CDR3 has 15 amino acids. Germline CDR1 is MNHEY and CDR2 is SVGAGI. The CDR3 DNA reads as TGTGCCAGCAGTTCGACTAGCGGGGGGACCTACGAGCAGTACTTC. Translating gives CASSSTSGGTYEQYF.

J is TRBJ1-2 and V is TRBV19, with 7 bases matching TRBD1. Per germline, CDR1 LNHDA and CDR2 SQIVND (reference sequence). J gave up 9 bases and V 3 bases, and 7 bases lay outside the gene matches. The CDR3 contains 13 residues. In nucleotides, the CDR3 is TGTGCCAGTAGTATGAAAGGGACAGCCCGCTACACCTTC. Its translation is CASSMKGTARYTF.

The CDR3 loop is CASSPGIQETQYF. The DNA for the CDR3 is TGTGCCAGCTCTCCGGGAATCCAAGAGACCCAGTACTTC. The chain employs TRBV18 and TRBJ2-5; tentatively, D is TRBD2 (5 bases). Between the trimmed V and J ends, which lost 6 bases and 1 base, there was a span of 9 bases. The CDR3 is made up of 13 amino acids. Germline V gene data show CDR1 as KGHSH and CDR2 as LQKENI.

This chain joins TRBV6-6 and TRBJ1-2; no reliable D call. CDR3 length: 13 amino acids. Germline values: CDR1 MNHNY, CDR2 SVGAGI (reference sequence). Trimming took 5 bases from V and 2 from J, leaving 9 bases between them. CDR3 bases: TGTGCCAGCAGTAAGCCAGCGAACTATGGCTACACCTTC. It codes for CASSKPANYGYTF.

The rearrangement links TRBV30 to TRBJ2-5; D may be TRBD2 (6 bases). The CDR3 runs 12 residues. Germline V lookup: CDR1 GTSNPN, CDR2 SVGIG (reference sequence). V was shortened by 6 bases and J by 5 bases, with 13 bases between the two germline ends. The CDR3 DNA reads TGTGCCTGTGTTGGACTAACGGAGACCCAGTACTTC. This sequence encodes CACVGLTETQYF.

This sequence joins TRBV21-1 and TRBJ2-1; the table gives TRBD2 as D, unverified against the DNA. TRBV21-1 represents a pseudogene. This CDR3 contains 18 residues. The CDR3 is CASSKGLAGRSSYNEQFF. The CDR3 DNA reads as TGTGCCAGCAGCAAAGGACTAGCGGGAAGGAGCTCCTACAATGAGCAGTTCTTC.

This clone has a single count. This chain joins TRBV7-9 and TRBJ2-1; D gene ambiguous. This CDR3 has 11 amino acids. Trimming left V 5 bases short and J 7 bases short, with 6 bases between. Germline lookup yields CDR1 SEHNR and CDR2 FQNEAQ (reference sequence). CDR3 region: CASSQSNEQFF. Written as DNA, the CDR3 is TGTGCCAGCAGCCAGTCTAATGAGCAGTTCTTC. The full variable domain, completed using reference TRBV7-9 and TRBJ2-1, is DTGVSQNPRHKITKRGQNVTFRCDPISEHNRLYWYRQTLGQGPEFLTYFQNEAQLEKSRLLSDRFSAERPKGSFSTLEIQRTEQGDSAMYLCASSQSNEQFFGPGTRLTVL.

The chain carries TRBV6-2 or TRBV6-3 and TRBJ2-7; TRBD1 matches at 8 bases. Germline V gives CDR1 MNHEY, CDR2 SVGEGT. Losses at the gene ends were 5 bases for V and 5 bases for J; bases not matched to a gene: 14. This CDR3 is 16 amino acids long. DNA for the CDR3: TGTGCCAGCAGTGGCCCCCGGGACAGGTTTCAGGACGAGCAGTACTTC. As protein: CASSGPRDRFQDEQYF.

The genes are TRBV10-2 and TRBJ2-7, with 8 bases matching TRBD1. CDR1 is WSHSY and CDR2 is SAAADI in the germline V gene. V gave up 6 bases and J gave up 3 bases; unmatched junction bases: 7. CDR3 size: 14 residues. The CDR3 reads CASRGTGLGYEQYF. CDR3 coding DNA: TGCGCCAGCAGGGGGACAGGCCTAGGCTACGAGCAGTACTTC.

This clone was counted once. This rearrangement joins TRBV27 to TRBJ2-5, with a possible D match to TRBD1 (6 bases). There are 16 residues in the CDR3. Trimming took 5 bases from V and 5 from J, leaving 21 bases between them. The germline gives CDR1 MNHEY, CDR2 SMNVEV (reference sequence). Here the CDR3 DNA reads TGTGCCAGCAGTAGATTCCCGGGACAACTCATGGAGACCCAGTACTTC. Its protein product is CASSRFPGQLMETQYF.

This chain links TRBV2 with TRBJ2-5, with 10 positions matching TRBD2. The CDR3 contains 13 residues. Germline V gene lookup returns CDR1 SNHLY and CDR2 FYNNEI. V lost 10 bases to trimming and J lost 4 bases; unmatched junction nucleotides: 6. CDR3 DNA sequence: TGTGCCAAAGCGGGAGGGTTAGGAGAGACCCAGTACTTC. Translating gives CAKAGGLGETQYF.

The chain uses TRBV2 and TRBJ1-2; the match to TRBD1 covers 8 bases. The germline CDR1 and CDR2 sequences are SNHLY and FYNNEI. J gave up 6 bases and V 8 bases, and 14 bases lay outside the gene matches. This CDR3 spans 15 amino acids. As DNA, the CDR3 is TGTGCCAGCTTTCCTCAGGGGGCGTTAGAGGATGGCTACACCTTC. This sequence encodes CASFPQGALEDGYTF.

V gene TRBV6-4 combines with J gene TRBJ2-2, with D hard to call. The V end lost 0 bases, the J end lost 1 base, and 3 bases lay between the germline ends. CDR3 size: 14 residues. Per the germline V gene, CDR1 is MRHNA and CDR2 is SNTAGT. CDR3 DNA: TGTGCCAGCAGTGACTCCGGGAACACCGGGGAGCTGTTTTTT. Protein: CASSDSGNTGELFF.

The chain has TRBV12-3 or TRBV12-4 and TRBJ1-2, with 8 bases fitting TRBD1. V was clipped by 6 bases and J by 3 bases; unmatched bases: 3. The CDR3 is 13 amino acids. The DNA of the CDR3 is TGTGCCAGCAGGCCAGGGGGCGACTATGGCTACACCTTC. It codes for CASRPGGDYGYTF.